This note documents a single TCR beta chain sequence. Its cognate antigen is unknown. V lost 5 bases, J lost 6 bases, and 8 bases stayed unmatched. This CDR3 has 17 amino acids. CDR1 is SNHLY and CDR2 is FYNNEI in the germline V gene. This sample stems from a study of OX40 agonist ivuxolimab in advanced cancers. Across the study: Patients' therapy was ivuxolimab, an antibody that acts as an agonist of OX40 (CD134).

Study-level findings and limits: There were, on average, more expanded clones in CD8+ T cells than in CD4+.

Method: immunoSEQ multiplex PCR; TCRdb's copy keeps in-frame clones and lacks some. The profile shows about 79,000 clones, 90% of them singletons. The chain combines TRBV2 with TRBJ1-6; 12 nucleotides match TRBD1. Source: CD4+ or CD8+ T cells sorted from blood, taken in a trial of the OX40 agonist ivuxolimab. The receptor was derived from an adult with an advanced solid tumor such as melanoma, head and neck, liver or kidney cancer. The CDR3 here is CASSSGQGATSNSPLHF. The CDR3 bases are TGTGCCAGCAGTTCGGGACAGGGGGCGACCAGTAATTCACCCCTCCACTTT.